A selection of T cell receptor beta chains follows, all from one sample in a study of identical twins. A single record per CDR3 protein comes from TCRdb applying MiXCR to the 5' RACE reads. The sample records 450,000 or so distinct CDR3 sequences, approximately 18% being singletons. The sample taken for sequencing was naive T cells sorted from blood. The origin of the receptors is a man between 45 and 60 years old in good health. Both conserved end residues are part of each CDR3. Each record gives: V gene, J gene, CDR3 protein.

v_gene: TRBV4-2
j_gene: TRBJ1-1
CDR3aa: CASRLQGMGNTEAFF

v_gene: TRBV2
j_gene: TRBJ2-1
CDR3aa: CASSEFGGLSYNEQFF

v_gene: TRBV5-1
j_gene: TRBJ1-1
CDR3aa: CASSLEIPEAEAFF

v_gene: TRBV5-6
j_gene: TRBJ2-5
CDR3aa: CASSFGRWGAAGETQYF

v_gene: TRBV5-1
j_gene: TRBJ2-3
CDR3aa: CASSYSGGPGSTDTQYF

v_gene: TRBV2
j_gene: TRBJ1-1
CDR3aa: CASSLHTELYLEAFF

v_gene: TRBV10-2
j_gene: TRBJ1-2
CDR3aa: CASSEGAGNYGYTF

v_gene: TRBV4-3
j_gene: TRBJ2-3
CDR3aa: CASSQVSASGYTDTQYF

v_gene: TRBV6-2/TRBV6-3
j_gene: TRBJ2-2
CDR3aa: CASRQTGELFF

v_gene: TRBV2
j_gene: TRBJ2-5
CDR3aa: CASRLYQETQYF